This paragraph covers one T cell receptor (beta chain) sequence. This receptor's antigen is unknown. No per-base quality is available; no much larger clone lies one base away. To prepare the library, the immunoSEQ multiplex PCR assay was applied. Held by TCRdb, this immuneACCESS table contains in-frame sequences only and omits some clones. Under half of the omission traces to an unresolved V gene where checked; the cause of the rest is unknown. Here the sample has approximately 98,000 clones; 92% occur a single time. The top ten hold about 2% of the sample. This sample was included in a study of T cell changes during pregnancy in multiple sclerosis (dated by TCRdb to between 2017 and 2020). With regard to the full study: The study looked at changes in the T cell repertoire across pregnancy in women with multiple sclerosis.

Reading from cysteine to phenylalanine, the CDR3 counts 16 amino acids. The only DNA kept is the CDR3, 48 bases in frame from the first base. The germline V gene yields MNHEY for CDR1 and SVGAGI for CDR2. The junction carries 17 bases between V and J, which are trimmed by 4 bases and 4 bases respectively. Sequenced here: peripheral blood, sampled after pregnancy. This TCR came from a female donor in good health, enrolled as a control in a pregnancy study. The rearranged segments are TRBV6-5 and TRBJ2-1; the D gene is perhaps TRBD1, from 5 matching bases. The bases are TGTGCCAGCAGTTTCGTCGGCCCCGGACAATACAATGAGCAGTTCTTC. Its translation reads: CASSFVGPGQYNEQFF.